This entry lists 7 T cell receptor beta chains sequenced from one sample in a study of T cell responses to AZD1222 COVID-19 vaccine. Sequencing used immunoSEQ multiplex PCR; TCRdb keeps in-frame clones, though not all of them. The sample yields about 180,000 clones, around 90% seen once. The sample here was peripheral blood, taken 28 days after the second AZD1222 dose. These receptors all come from an adult who received the AZD1222 COVID-19 vaccine.

The gene calls are TRBV3-1 (or the pseudogene TRBV3-2) and TRBJ1-4, with D possibly matching TRBD1 (5 bases). V lost 3 bases to trimming and J lost 2 bases, with 19 bases between them. Germline values: CDR1 LGHDT, CDR2 YNNKEL (reference sequence). The CDR3 consists of 18 residues. CDR3 protein: CASSHNPGVRDTNEKLFF. The CDR3, as DNA: TGTGCCAGCAGCCACAACCCGGGAGTTCGGGACACTAATGAAAAACTGTTTTTT.

The J gene is TRBJ2-3, the V gene TRBV7-9, with D perhaps given as TRBD1 or TRBD2 (6 bases each). The CDR3 is made up of 15 amino acids. The V gene's germline CDR1 is SEHNR and CDR2 FQNEAQ (reference sequence). V was clipped by 0 bases and J by 3 bases, with 10 bases between them. The CDR3 DNA reads TGTGCCAGCAGCTTAGCGAGGGGGGTTACAGATACGCAGTATTTT. Protein: CASSLARGVTDTQYF.

This chain joins TRBV6-2 or TRBV6-3 and TRBJ1-5, with 7 nucleotides matching TRBD1. This CDR3 comprises 14 residues. CDR1 is MNHEY, CDR2 SVGEGT, per germline. The J segment lost 4 bases and the V segment lost 5 bases, leaving 5 bases of the junction unmatched. The CDR3 loop reads CASSGGTENQPQHF. The DNA for the CDR3 is TGTGCCAGCAGTGGCGGGACAGAGAATCAGCCCCAGCATTTT.

The V and J genes are TRBV30 and TRBJ1-4; TRBD1 agrees at 8 bases. Germline CDR1 reads GTSNPN; CDR2 reads SVGIG (reference sequence). V lost 1 base to trimming and J lost 7 bases; unmatched junction nucleotides: 11. The CDR3 consists of 16 residues. The CDR3 region is CAWSARGHGLSEKLFF. In DNA, the CDR3 is TGTGCCTGGAGTGCCAGGGGGCACGGCTTAAGTGAAAAACTGTTTTTT.

V usage is TRBV2 and J usage is TRBJ2-7; no clear D gene. From germline, CDR1 is SNHLY and CDR2 FYNNEI. Trimming removed 7 bases from V and 3 bases from J, with 10 bases in between. This CDR3 spans 12 amino acids. CDR3 sequence reads: CASTETVYEQYF. The CDR3 DNA reads TGTGCCAGCACCGAGACGGTCTACGAGCAGTACTTC.

This chain uses TRBV4-2 with TRBJ1-2; weak D call: TRBD1 (5 bases). Per germline, CDR1 LGHNA and CDR2 YNFKEQ. Trimming removed 0 bases from V and 3 bases from J, with 11 bases in between. The length of the CDR3 is 15 residues. In nucleotides, the CDR3 is TGTGCCAGCAGCCAAGACCCGGGCAGGGACTATGGCTACACCTTC. It is translated as CASSQDPGRDYGYTF.

This chain connects TRBV6-4 to TRBJ2-1; possible D gene TRBD1, 6 bases. Germline V gene sequence: CDR1 MRHNA, CDR2 SNTAGT. V was pared by 7 bases and J by 4 bases, with 11 bases between. The CDR3 totals 13 residues. This CDR3 is CASNRDTYNEQFF. Here the CDR3 DNA reads TGTGCCAGCAACCGGGACACTTACAATGAGCAGTTCTTC.